What follows describes a single TCR beta chain. These data are taken from a study of blood T cell repertoires in COVID-19. Study at large: Samples representing acute and convalescent COVID-19 were sourced from the United States, Italy and Spain.

Libraries were prepared by immunoSEQ multiplex PCR; TCRdb keeps only in-frame clonotypes and omits some of them. Of about 120,000 clones in the sample, 85% to 90% were seen once. The specimen was peripheral blood. The receptor was isolated from an older woman with COVID-19, enrolled during active disease.

In nucleotides, the CDR3 is TGTGCCAGCAGCCCCGCCGCGCTAAGTAATTCACCCCTCCACTTT. Translated, it gives CASSPAALSNSPLHF. The chain uses TRBV6-5 and TRBJ1-6; D unclear. Trimming pared 6 bases from V and 6 bases from J, leaving 15 bases between. Germline CDR1 is MNHEY and CDR2 is SVGAGI. This CDR3 comprises 15 residues.